This T cell receptor (beta chain) was observed in a study of cytomegalovirus exposure and HLA in healthy donors. Findings and caveats of the study: Associated with cytomegalovirus, according to the listing, were fewer than 200 TCR beta chains. In a later analysis, an Asian-associated ancestry cluster reportedly showed fewer N-insertions than the approximately 610-donor mean.

The CDR3 has 16 amino acids. Looked up from germline, CDR1 is SGHTA and CDR2 is FQGNSA. The trim removed 3 bases at V and 4 bases at J, leaving 8 bases unmatched. Amplification used 60 Vbeta primers and 13 Jbeta primers. Produced via immunoSEQ multiplex PCR; TCRdb's table is partial and in-frame only. The sample consists of fewer than 150,000 clones, 73% of them appearing once. Note on this clone: Its antigen remains unknown.

The chain links TRBV7-2 to TRBJ2-1; 8 nucleotides agree with TRBD2. The sequenced material came from PBMCs. The sequence was obtained from a human donor in good health. Here the CDR3 DNA reads TGTGCCAGCAGCTTTTCGGGGGGGAACTATTACAATGAGCAGTTCTTC. Amino acids: CASSFSGGNYYNEQFF.